Listed below are T cell receptor beta chains from one sample, sequenced in a study of tumor-infiltrating lymphocytes in primary liver carcinoma. TCRdb reprocessed the multiplex PCR reads via MiXCR and lists one record per CDR3 protein. This sample carries 40,000 to 60,000 distinct CDR3 sequences, about three quarters of them seen once, and the ten largest clones take approximately 31%. Sequencing input: liver tumor tissue from sampling region 5. The receptors stem from a man in his forties with primary liver carcinoma and hepatitis B virus infection. The CDR3 runs from the conserved cysteine through the conserved F or W. D genes are given only for firm matches. Clone size is stated in some rows and not others, as once, few, many or a class when expanded.

d_call j_call v_call clone_size cdr3_aa cdr3_nt
TRBD1 TRBJ1-2 TRBV28 many CASTSEQGDSYGYTF TGTGCCAGCACTTCCGAACAGGGGGATAGCTATGGCTACACCTTC
. TRBJ1-4 TRBV29-1 . CSVEEGRNEKPFF TGCAGCGTTGAAGAGGGAAGGAATGAGAAACCGTTTTTT
. TRBJ2-6 TRBV29-1 . CSVEDGPGANVPTF TGCAGCGTTGAAGATGGGCCTGGGGCCAACGTCCCGACTTTC
. TRBJ1-5 TRBV11-2 . CASSLNEGLTNQPQHF TGTGCCAGCAGCCTAAACGAGGGACTGACGAATCAGCCCCAGCATTTT
. TRBJ2-1 TRBV4-1 once CASSQEPIGGDSHNEQFF TGCGCCAGCAGCCAAGAGCCGATAGGCGGTGACTCCCACAATGAGCAGTTCTTC
. TRBJ2-2 TRBV4-1 . CTSSPEEGLDIWELFF TGCACCAGCAGCCCAGAAGAGGGTCTCGACATCTGGGAGCTGTTTTTT
TRBD2 TRBJ2-7 TRBV6-5 . CASCQSGSYEQYF TGTGCCAGCTGCCAAAGCGGGAGCTATGAGCAGTACTTC
. TRBJ1-4 TRBV15 few CATSRDREGRPNEKLFF TGTGCCACCAGCAGAGATCGGGAGGGGCGGCCTAATGAAAAACTGTTTTTT
. TRBJ2-7 TRBV7-8 . CTRSLDSEDYEQYF TGTACCCGCAGCCTTGACAGCGAAGACTACGAGCAGTACTTC
. TRBJ2-1 TRBV21-1 . CASSKGGAWDRQYNEQFF TGTGCCAGCAGCAAAGGAGGAGCCTGGGACCGTCAATACAATGAACAGTTCTTC
. TRBJ2-3 TRBV11-3 once CASSLEGSLNTQYF TGTGCCAGCAGCCTCGAGGGGAGCCTCAATACGCAGTATTTT
TRBD1 TRBJ1-1 TRBV29-1 few CSTVVVGGLNTEAFF TGCAGCACCGTTGTTGTAGGGGGCTTGAACACTGAAGCTTTCTTT
. TRBJ2-7 TRBV7-9 once CAGTLGGRCEQYF TGTGCCGGAACTTTGGGGGGGCGGTGCGAGCAGTACTTC
TRBD2 TRBJ2-1 TRBV11-3 . CASNLDQREAFNSYNEQLF TGTGCCAGCAACTTAGATCAGCGGGAGGCATTCAACTCCTACAATGAGCAGTTATTC
. TRBJ1-2 TRBV29-1 . CSALMAGDYGYTF TGCAGCGCCCTAATGGCAGGGGACTATGGCTACACCTTC
. TRBJ2-2 TRBV4-2 . CASSQAPNTGTGELLF TGTGCCAGCAGCCAAGCGCCGAACACCGGCACCGGGGAGCTGCTCTTT
TRBD2 TRBJ2-1 TRBV6-2/TRBV6-3 many CASSYWLAGGFRDEQFF TGTGCCAGCAGTTACTGGCTAGCGGGAGGGTTTCGGGATGAGCAGTTCTTC
TRBD2 TRBJ2-7 TRBV11-2 . CTSSLSVGLAGGGYEEYF TGTACCAGCAGCTTATCCGTTGGATTAGCGGGAGGGGGGTACGAGGAGTACTTC
. TRBJ2-1 TRBV29-1 many CSVKRGDEQFF TGCAGCGTAAAAAGGGGTGATGAGCAGTTCTTC
. TRBJ1-1 TRBV29-1 medium-sized CSVRQALNTEAFF TGCAGCGTTCGACAGGCCCTGAACACTGAAGCTTTCTTT